Reported below is one T cell receptor (beta chain). The target antigen is unknown. Sequencing used immunoSEQ multiplex PCR; TCRdb keeps in-frame clones, though not all of them. The data show about 240,000 clones, about four fifths seen once. This specimen belongs to a study of Tregs in tolerant kidney transplant recipients. Germline loops: CDR1 SGHTA, CDR2 FQGTGA. The ends were cut back, 5 bases at V and 4 bases at J, with 11 bases in the middle. The CDR3 spans 13 residues. Thawed PBMCs were FACS-sorted into unstimulated CD4+CD25+CD127- regulatory T cells, CD4+CD25- non-regulatory cells, CD4 and CD8 cells. Whole-study results and caveats: Biological reproducibility was not directly addressed, but technical replication error appeared minimal. Activated donor B cell expansion appeared to reveal the most relevant donor-specific TCRbeta repertoire. Findings come from small patient numbers and require larger validation.

The material sequenced was CD4+ T cells from blood. The chain combines TRBV7-3 with TRBJ1-2; possibly TRBD1 for D (5 bases). The receptor was derived from a human donor in good health. CDR3 residues: CASSPGQGYGYTF. The CDR3 nucleotides read TGTGCCAGCAGCCCGGGGCAAGGCTATGGCTACACCTTC.